The T cell receptor beta chain described here comes from a study of somatic mutations in cytotoxic T cells in rheumatoid arthritis. The length of the CDR3 is 13 residues. The germline V gene has CDR1 SGHTS and CDR2 YDEGEE. V lost 3 bases and J lost 6, with 13 bases in between. Clones were read by immunoSEQ multiplex PCR, and TCRdb kept only the in-frame ones, dropping some. Of 2,000 to 3,000 clones listed, around 76% are singletons. V is TRBV5-8 and J is TRBJ2-7; D may be TRBD2 (5 bases). Sequenced sample: CD8+ T cells sorted from blood. The TCR sequence derives from a woman aged 35 to 49 with rheumatoid arthritis. DNA of the CDR3: TGTGCCAGCAGCTCCTTCGGGGAGCGCGAGCAGTACTTC. Translated: CASSSFGEREQYF.